These T cell receptor beta chains were read from a single sample in a study of shared clonotypes between healthy human individuals. Assay: immunoSEQ multiplex PCR; the TCRdb copy retains only in-frame clones and omits some. The table has 150,000 to 200,000 clones, 65% to 70% seen once; the top ten hold roughly a tenth. Sequencing was carried out using memory CD4+ T cells sorted from blood. These receptors were taken from a man aged 25 to 45 in good health. Each CDR3 is given with its conserved first and last residue. The order of the fields is J gene, clone size, V gene, D gene, CDR3 DNA, CDR3 protein. A D gene is named only where the DNA matches it firmly. Clone size is stated in some rows and not others, as once, few, many or a class when expanded.

TRBJ2-7 - TRBV27 - TGTGCCAGCAGCCGGGACTCGAGCTCCTACGAGCAGTACTTC CASSRDSSSYEQYF
TRBJ1-1 - TRBV6-5 - TGTGCCAGCAGTTCCGGGGACGTGAACACTGAAGCTTTCTTT CASSSGDVNTEAFF
TRBJ2-2 - TRBV10-2 - TGCGCCAGCAGGGGGGATATCAACACCGGGGAGCTGTTTTTT CASRGDINTGELFF
TRBJ1-3 - TRBV7-2 - TGTGCCAGCAGCTTAGGGGGACCTGGAAACACCATATATTTT CASSLGGPGNTIYF
TRBJ1-2 - TRBV28 TRBD1 TGTGCCAGCAGTCCCTCGGGGACAGGAAGGGGGGGCTACACCTTC CASSPSGTGRGGYTF
TRBJ2-7 - TRBV5-5 TRBD2 TGTGCCAGCAGCGCCGCCGGGGGGTCCTACGAGCAGTACTTC CASSAAGGSYEQYF
TRBJ2-3 - TRBV2 TRBD2 TGTGCCAGCTCGCTAGCGGGCACAGATACGCAGTATTTT CASSLAGTDTQYF
TRBJ1-2 - TRBV6-5 TRBD1 TGTGCCAGCAGTTGGGGACAGGGGAAGGAGGGCTACACCTTC CASSWGQGKEGYTF
TRBJ2-5 - TRBV7-6 - TGTGCCAGCAGCTTGGCAGTAGCGGCACAAGAGACCCAGTACTTC CASSLAVAAQETQYF
TRBJ2-5 few TRBV25-1 - TGTGCCAGCAGTGATAGTAGCGCCCAAGAGACCCAGTACTTC CASSDSSAQETQYF
TRBJ2-3 - TRBV9 - TGTGCCAGCAGCGCGGGCCCCACAGATACGCAGTATTTT CASSAGPTDTQYF
TRBJ2-2 - TRBV11-2 - TGTGCCAGCAGCTTAGTCAGAACAGATTCCGGGGAGCTGTTTTTT CASSLVRTDSGELFF
TRBJ2-7 - TRBV5-1 - TGCGCCAGCAGCTTTTCGGCAGAACGGCAGTACTTC CASSFSAERQYF
TRBJ2-7 - TRBV10-3 TRBD2 TGTGCCATCAGTGGGGGACTAGCGGCCTCCTACGAGCAGTACTTC CAISGGLAASYEQYF
TRBJ1-2 once TRBV11-2 - TGTGCCAGCAGCCTAATCAGGGGCGGCTATGGCTACACCTTC CASSLIRGGYGYTF
TRBJ2-7 - TRBV18 TRBD1 TGTGCCAGCTCAGCCGACAGGGGGAACTCCTACGAGCAGTACTTC CASSADRGNSYEQYF
TRBJ2-7 - TRBV25-1 TRBD1 TGTGCCAGCAGTGATACTACCCGGGACAGGAAACACTACGAGCAGTACTTC CASSDTTRDRKHYEQYF
TRBJ2-5 few TRBV5-1 TRBD2 TGCGCCAGCAGCTTGGCACTAGCGGGAAATGTCCAAGAGACCCAGTACTTC CASSLALAGNVQETQYF
TRBJ2-1 - TRBV11-3 TRBD2 TGTGCCAGCAGCTCTGGGACTAGCAGCTACAATGAGCAGTTCTTC CASSSGTSSYNEQFF
TRBJ2-3 - TRBV7-4 - TGTGCCAGCAGCTTAGGCCGAAAGGAAGATACGCAGTATTTT CASSLGRKEDTQYF
TRBJ2-5 few TRBV25-1 - TGTGCCAGCAGTAGAGGTGGGGGCAAGGAAGAGACCCAGTACTTC CASSRGGGKEETQYF
TRBJ2-1 - TRBV28 - TGTGCCAGCATGGCGGACTACAATGAGCAGTTCTTC CASMADYNEQFF
TRBJ1-4 many TRBV10-3 - TGTGCCATCAGTGAGTCGGGCAGGGAATTTGGAAAACTGTTTTTT CAISESGREFGKLFF
TRBJ2-3 - TRBV9 TRBD2 TGTGCCAGCAGCGTAGATCCTAGCGGGGGAAGCACAGATACGCAGTATTTT CASSVDPSGGSTDTQYF
TRBJ2-1 once TRBV4-3 - TGCGCCAGCAGCCAAGAAGGGGGGGATCGCCTCTCCTACAATGAGCAGTTCTTC CASSQEGGDRLSYNEQFF
TRBJ1-3 - TRBV2 TRBD1 TGTGCCAGCTCGGGTGACAGGGTCGCAAACACCATATATTTT CASSGDRVANTIYF
TRBJ2-7 - TRBV11-2 - TGTGCCAGCAGCCCCACGGCCGGGTATGGGGAGCAGTACTTC CASSPTAGYGEQYF
TRBJ2-1 - TRBV18 - TGTGCCAGCTCAGGCGGGATAAAGACGGATGAGCAGTTCTTC CASSGGIKTDEQFF
TRBJ2-1 few TRBV14 TRBD2 TGTGCCAGCGGGAGCGGGAGTTACAATGAGCAGTTCTTC CASGSGSYNEQFF
TRBJ2-7 - TRBV19 - TGTGCCAGTAGTCTACTGCTTGGTGGCGAGCAGTACTTC CASSLLLGGEQYF
TRBJ2-2 - TRBV18 TRBD2 TGTGCCAGCTCTGTGCGGGAGATCGGGGAGCTGTTTTTT CASSVREIGELFF